This T cell receptor (beta chain) was obtained from a study of PD-1 blockade in classical Hodgkin lymphoma. Study context: Patients were infused with nivolumab 3 mg/kg every 2 weeks.

Brentuximab vedotin exposure varied, and every patient relapsed after autologous stem cell transplantation. Complete response, partial response or progressive disease made up the best responses. TCRdb's copy holds only in-frame clones and misses some; the assay was immunoSEQ multiplex PCR. Of under 110,000 clones in the sample, around 89% are singletons; the top ten hold 6.5% to 7.5%. This clone came up a few times. The antigen is undetermined. Study-wide results and limits: There was a significant rise in CD4+ TCR diversity by C4D1, with no such rise for CD8+. Newly diagnosed patients were reported to exhibit reduced baseline TCR diversity relative to healthy donors.

This specimen was peripheral blood mononuclear cells (PBMCs), taken before the second cycle of nivolumab. This sequence originates from a human donor with classical Hodgkin lymphoma.

As DNA, the CDR3 is TGTGCCAGCAGCTTTACCCTGATCGGCAGCTCCTACAATGAGCAGTTCTTC. Amino acid sequence: CASSFTLIGSSYNEQFF. The chain uses TRBV5-8 and TRBJ2-1; D is ambiguous. The length of the CDR3 is 17 residues. Germline V CDR1 and CDR2: SGHTS, YDEGEE. The V end was cut by 2 bases, the J end by 0 bases, with 15 bases between.